This entry lists 9 T cell receptor beta chains sequenced from one sample in a study of blood T cell repertoires in COVID-19 (dated by TCRdb to 2019 to 2021). Preparation of the library involved the immunoSEQ multiplex PCR assay. TCRdb carries this immuneACCESS record with in-frame sequences only. Its versions omit some clonotypes, under half of them owing to an unresolved V gene in the studies checked, with the rest unexplained. The sample table holds approximately 280,000 clones, of which around 85% were seen once. The ten largest clones represent about 2.2% of the sample. The sample consisted of peripheral blood. These receptors all stem from a woman in her 30s who had recovered from COVID-19.

Concerning this clone itself: Other DNA sequences within the sample encode an identical CDR3. CDR3 amino acids: CASSFGTGAYEQYF. The CDR3 coding sequence is TGTGCCAGCAGCTTCGGGACAGGCGCCTACGAGCAGTACTTC. This chain connects TRBV5-6 to TRBJ2-7; 8 bases align to TRBD1. The CDR3 contains 14 residues. V lost 2 bases, J lost 2 bases, and 3 bases stayed unmatched. Germline CDR1 SGHDT, CDR2 YYEEEE.

On this clone itself: Other nucleotide sequences from this sample produce the same CDR3. The rearrangement uses TRBV6-5 and TRBJ1-4; weak D call: TRBD1 (5 bases). The CDR3 extends over 15 amino acids. V shed 5 bases and J shed 0 bases, with 10 bases lying between them. Looked up from germline, CDR1 is MNHEY and CDR2 is SVGAGI. CDR3 residues: CASSPGPATNEKLFF. CDR3 nucleotide sequence: TGTGCCAGCAGTCCAGGGCCTGCAACTAATGAAAAACTGTTTTTT.

The rearrangement links TRBV27 to TRBJ1-1, with D possibly being TRBD1 (5 bases). The CDR3 totals 14 residues. The germline V and J ends were trimmed by 2 bases and 1 base, with 8 bases remaining between them. The germline V gene has CDR1 MNHEY and CDR2 SMNVEV (reference sequence). Written as DNA, the CDR3 is TGTGCCAGCAGTTTAACCAGGGCGAACACTGAAGCTTTCTTT. Its translation: CASSLTRANTEAFF.

The chain uses TRBV3-1 (or the pseudogene TRBV3-2) and TRBJ1-2; 9 nucleotides align to TRBD1. This CDR3 comprises 15 residues. Germline CDR1 is LGHDT and CDR2 is YNNKEL (reference sequence). With 4 bases clipped from V and 4 bases from J, the junction kept 7 bases outside the gene matches. This CDR3 is CASSPRSTGGYGYTF. The CDR3 DNA reads as TGTGCCAGCAGCCCCAGATCGACAGGGGGCTATGGCTACACCTTC.

This clone was counted only a few times. The chain employs TRBV6-4 and TRBJ2-3; 15 bases agree with TRBD2. CDR3 length equals 15 residues. In germline, CDR1 is MRHNA, CDR2 SNTAGT. V shed 4 bases, J shed 4 bases, and the junction held 0 bases outside the gene matches. DNA for the CDR3: TGTGCCAGCAGTGGGACTAGCGGGGGGGCAGATACGCAGTATTTT. Its protein is CASSGTSGGADTQYF.

V is TRBV14 and J is TRBJ2-5; 8 nucleotides line up with TRBD1. Germline V gene sequence: CDR1 SGHDN, CDR2 FVKESK. V shed 1 base, J shed 1 base, and the junction held 2 bases outside the gene matches. The CDR3 spans 15 residues. The CDR3 reads CASSQGTGPQETQYF. For the CDR3, the DNA is TGTGCCAGCAGCCAAGGGACAGGGCCCCAAGAGACCCAGTACTTC.

The V gene is TRBV6-5, the J gene TRBJ1-5, with 9 bases fitting TRBD1. The germline V gene encodes CDR1 MNHEY and CDR2 SVGAGI. The CDR3 totals 15 residues. Unmatched junction bases numbered 4, after V lost 2 bases and J lost 5 bases. CDR3 bases: TGTGCCAGCAGTTACGACGGGACAGGGCATCAGCCCCAGCATTTT. Protein: CASSYDGTGHQPQHF.

The chain couples TRBV2 to TRBJ1-2, with 9 nucleotides matching TRBD1. From germline, CDR1 is SNHLY and CDR2 FYNNEI. The CDR3 totals 14 residues. The trim removed 6 bases at V and 6 bases at J, leaving 8 bases unmatched. The CDR3 protein is CASSAGQGINGYTF. CDR3 DNA: TGTGCCAGCAGCGCCGGACAGGGGATCAATGGCTACACCTTC.

V gene TRBV7-9 combines with J gene TRBJ2-6, with D possibly TRBD1 on 6 matching bases. The CDR3 totals 15 residues. Looked up from germline, CDR1 is SEHNR and CDR2 is FQNEAQ (reference sequence). Trimming removed 0 bases at V and 9 bases at J, with 12 bases between. The CDR3 spells CASSLASDRNNVLTF. In DNA form, the CDR3 reads TGTGCCAGCAGCTTAGCTTCAGACAGGAACAACGTCCTGACTTTC. Full variable domain (rest looked up from reference TRBV7-9 and TRBJ2-6): DTGVSQNPRHKITKRGQNVTFRCDPISEHNRLYWYRQTLGQGPEFLTYFQNEAQLEKSRLLSDRFSAERPKGSFSTLEIQRTEQGDSAMYLCASSLASDRNNVLTFGAGSRLTVL.